This TCR beta chain was sequenced in a study of T cell repertoires in cytomegalovirus infection. The overall study: Carrying CMV and the relevant HLA type showed in public TCR beta signatures.

There are a few counts of this clonotype. Its antigen is not known. Overall study findings and caveats: What dominated the ex vivo response were HLA-C-restricted CMV-specific TCR beta clonotypes.

The CDR3 spans 17 residues. Germline CDR1 and CDR2: MNHEY and SVGAGI. Trimming shortened V by 0 bases and J by 4 bases, and 16 bases separated the two germline ends. TCRdb re-called the reads with MiXCR, one entry per CDR3 protein. The sample includes more than 55,000 distinct CDR3 sequences, about 20% of them seen just once. The sample in question was CD8+ T cells from cultured PBMCs, obtained from culture after CMV antigen stimulation. The chain couples TRBV6-5 to TRBJ1-5; D is unclear. This receptor was taken from a human donor in good health (CMV status not recorded). Some clones in this sample may be carry-over from other donors' samples. The CDR3 nucleotides read TGTGCCAGCAGTTACTCGGGGTTTCTAGGGAGGAATCAGCCCCAGCATTTT. Amino acid sequence: CASSYSGFLGRNQPQHF.